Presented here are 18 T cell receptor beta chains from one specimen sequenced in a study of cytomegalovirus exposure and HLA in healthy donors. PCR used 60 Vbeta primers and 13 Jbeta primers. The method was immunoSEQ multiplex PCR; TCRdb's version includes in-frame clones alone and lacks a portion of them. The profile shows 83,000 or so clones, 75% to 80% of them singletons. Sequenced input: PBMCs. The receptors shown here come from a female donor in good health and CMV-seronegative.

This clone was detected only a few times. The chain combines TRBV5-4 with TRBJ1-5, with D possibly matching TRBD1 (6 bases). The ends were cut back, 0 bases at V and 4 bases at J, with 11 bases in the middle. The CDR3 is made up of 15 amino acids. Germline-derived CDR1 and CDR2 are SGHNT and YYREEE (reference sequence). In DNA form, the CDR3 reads TGTGCCAGCAGCTTGGTTAGGGGGTGGAATCAGCCCCAGCATTTT. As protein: CASSLVRGWNQPQHF.

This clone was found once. CDR3 sequence (DNA): TGCGCCAGCAGCGGGGACAGAGACTATGGCTACACCTTC. This gives the protein CASSGDRDYGYTF. V and J are TRBV5-1 and TRBJ1-2; 7 bases are a match to TRBD1. J lost 3 bases, V lost 4 bases, and 3 bases had no gene match. The CDR3 has 13 amino acids. Germline V CDR1 and CDR2: SGHRS, YFSETQ.

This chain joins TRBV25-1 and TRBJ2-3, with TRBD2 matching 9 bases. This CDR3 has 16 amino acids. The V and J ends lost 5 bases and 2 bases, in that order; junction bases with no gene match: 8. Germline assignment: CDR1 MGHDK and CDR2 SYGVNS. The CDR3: CASSKLAGSLTDTQYF. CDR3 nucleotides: TGTGCCAGCAGTAAACTAGCGGGTTCCCTCACAGATACGCAGTATTTT.

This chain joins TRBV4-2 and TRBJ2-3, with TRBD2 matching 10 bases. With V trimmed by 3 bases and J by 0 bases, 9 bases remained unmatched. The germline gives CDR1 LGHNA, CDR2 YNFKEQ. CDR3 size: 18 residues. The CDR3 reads CASSHQGPSGGSTDTQYF. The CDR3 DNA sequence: TGTGCCAGCAGCCACCAGGGACCTAGCGGGGGAAGCACAGATACGCAGTATTTT.

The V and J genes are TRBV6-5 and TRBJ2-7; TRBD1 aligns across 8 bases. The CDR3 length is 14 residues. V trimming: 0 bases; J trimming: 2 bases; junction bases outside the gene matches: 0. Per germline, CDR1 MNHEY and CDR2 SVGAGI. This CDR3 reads CASSYSTGAYEQYF. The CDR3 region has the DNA TGTGCCAGCAGTTACTCGACAGGGGCCTACGAGCAGTACTTC.

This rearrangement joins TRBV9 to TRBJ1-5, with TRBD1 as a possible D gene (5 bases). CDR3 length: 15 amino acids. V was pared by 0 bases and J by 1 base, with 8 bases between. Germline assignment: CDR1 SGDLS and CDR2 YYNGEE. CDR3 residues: CASSVGGESNQPQHF. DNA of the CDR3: TGTGCCAGCAGCGTAGGGGGGGAGAGCAATCAGCCCCAGCATTTT.

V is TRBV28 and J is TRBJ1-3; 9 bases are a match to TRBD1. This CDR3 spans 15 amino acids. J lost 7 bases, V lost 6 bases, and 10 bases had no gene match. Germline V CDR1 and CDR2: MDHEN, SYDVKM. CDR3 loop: CASSPPGTGLNTIYF. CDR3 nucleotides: TGTGCCAGCAGCCCACCCGGGACAGGGTTGAACACCATATATTTT.

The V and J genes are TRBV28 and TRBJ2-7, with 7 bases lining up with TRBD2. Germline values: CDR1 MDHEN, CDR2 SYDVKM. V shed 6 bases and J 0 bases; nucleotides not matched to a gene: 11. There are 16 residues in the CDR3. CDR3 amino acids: CASSPSGLADSYEQYF. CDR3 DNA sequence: TGTGCCAGCAGCCCAAGCGGGCTAGCGGACTCCTACGAGCAGTACTTC.

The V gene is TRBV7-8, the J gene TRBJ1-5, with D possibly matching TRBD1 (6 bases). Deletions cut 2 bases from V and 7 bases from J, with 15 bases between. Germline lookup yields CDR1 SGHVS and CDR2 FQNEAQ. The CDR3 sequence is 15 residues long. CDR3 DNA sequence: TGTGCCAGCAGCTTAAGTTTCACAGGGAACCAGCCCCAGCATTTT. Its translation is CASSLSFTGNQPQHF. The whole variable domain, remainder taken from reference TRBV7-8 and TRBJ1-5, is GAGVSQSPRYKVAKRGQDVALRCDPISGHVSLFWYQQALGQGPEFLTYFQNEAQLDKSGLPSDRFFAERPEGSVSTLKIQRTQQEDSAVYLCASSLSFTGNQPQHFGDGTRLSIL.

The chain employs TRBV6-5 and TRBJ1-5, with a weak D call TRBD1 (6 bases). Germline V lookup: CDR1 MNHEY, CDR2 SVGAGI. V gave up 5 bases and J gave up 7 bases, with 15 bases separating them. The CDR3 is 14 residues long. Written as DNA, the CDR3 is TGTGCCAGCAGTCCACAGGGAGTCGAGCAGCCCCAGCATTTT. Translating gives CASSPQGVEQPQHF.

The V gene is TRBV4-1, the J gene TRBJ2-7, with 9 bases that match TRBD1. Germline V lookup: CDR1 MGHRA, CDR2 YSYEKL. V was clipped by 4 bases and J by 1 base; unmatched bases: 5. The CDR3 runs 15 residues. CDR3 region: CASSRLTGGSYEQYF. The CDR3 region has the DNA TGCGCCAGCAGCCGTTTGACAGGGGGGTCCTACGAGCAGTACTTC.

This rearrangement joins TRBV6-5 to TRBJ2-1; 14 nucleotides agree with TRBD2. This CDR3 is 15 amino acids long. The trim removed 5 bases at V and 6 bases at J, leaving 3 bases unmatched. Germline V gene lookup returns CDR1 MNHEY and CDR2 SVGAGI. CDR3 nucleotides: TGTGCCAGCAGTAAGGGACTAGCGGGAGTCAATGAGCAGTTCTTC. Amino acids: CASSKGLAGVNEQFF.

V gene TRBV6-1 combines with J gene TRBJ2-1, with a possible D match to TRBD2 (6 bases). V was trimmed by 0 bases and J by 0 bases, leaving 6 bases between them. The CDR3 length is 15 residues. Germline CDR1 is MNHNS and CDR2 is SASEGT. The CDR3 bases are TGTGCCAGCAGTGAAGCTAGCGGCTCCTACAATGAGCAGTTCTTC. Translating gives CASSEASGSYNEQFF.

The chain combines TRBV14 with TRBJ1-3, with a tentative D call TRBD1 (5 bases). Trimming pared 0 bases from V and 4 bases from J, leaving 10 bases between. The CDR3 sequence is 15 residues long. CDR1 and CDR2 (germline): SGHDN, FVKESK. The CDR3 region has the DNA TGTGCCAGCAGCCAAGATTCAGGGCTGGGAAACACCATATATTTT. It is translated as CASSQDSGLGNTIYF.

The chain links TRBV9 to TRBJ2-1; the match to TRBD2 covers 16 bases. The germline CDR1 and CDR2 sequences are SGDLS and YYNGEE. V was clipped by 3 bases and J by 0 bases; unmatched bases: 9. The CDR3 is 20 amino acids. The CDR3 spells CASSAAPGLAGGPSYNEQFF. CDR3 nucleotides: TGTGCCAGCAGCGCCGCTCCGGGACTAGCGGGAGGGCCCTCCTACAATGAGCAGTTCTTC.

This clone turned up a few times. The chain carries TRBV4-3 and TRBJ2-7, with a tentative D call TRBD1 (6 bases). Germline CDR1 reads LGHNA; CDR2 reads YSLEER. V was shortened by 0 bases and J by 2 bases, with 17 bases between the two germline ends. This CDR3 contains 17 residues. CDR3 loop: CASSQDWGHTATYEQYF. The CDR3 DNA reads TGCGCCAGCAGCCAAGATTGGGGACATACCGCGACCTACGAGCAGTACTTC.

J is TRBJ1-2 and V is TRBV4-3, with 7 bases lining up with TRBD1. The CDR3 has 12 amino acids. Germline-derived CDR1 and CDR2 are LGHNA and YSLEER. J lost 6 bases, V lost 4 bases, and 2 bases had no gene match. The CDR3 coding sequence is TGCGCCAGCAGCCCAGGGGGTGATGGCTACACCTTC. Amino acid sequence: CASSPGGDGYTF.

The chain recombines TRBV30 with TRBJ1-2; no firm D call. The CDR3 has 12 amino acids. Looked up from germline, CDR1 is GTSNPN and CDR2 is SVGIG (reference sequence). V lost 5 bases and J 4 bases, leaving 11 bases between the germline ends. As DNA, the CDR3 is TGTGCCTGGCTGAGCGGAGGCTATGGCTACACCTTC. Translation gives CAWLSGGYGYTF.